The present TCR beta chain was sequenced within a study of liver allograft versus peripheral blood T cells (dated by TCRdb to about 2020). About the study as a whole: T cell receptor repertoires present within transplanted livers were compared with repertoires in the peripheral blood of liver transplant recipients. Overall study outcomes, separate from this receptor: The T cell receptor repertoires within liver allografts were reported to be different from the T cell receptor repertoires detected in peripheral blood.

Reading from cysteine to phenylalanine, the CDR3 counts 14 amino acids. CDR3 DNA only is kept here, 42 bases in frame from base 1. CDR1 SEHNR and CDR2 FQNEAQ are derived from the germline V gene (reference sequence). V loses 4 bases, J loses 0 bases, and the germline ends lie 4 bases apart. Reads for this sample came from an Illumina MiSeq. The public reads were quality trimmed at Q25 with fastp and then assembled into clones with MiXCR by TCRdb, keeping productive beta chains. Identical CDR3 protein sequences are pooled into one entry, listed with their most common genes and DNA. The sample contains 5,600 or so distinct CDR3 sequences, 13% to 15% of them found a single time. Approximately 2.8% of the sample lies in the top ten. This clonotype turned up a few times. Its antigen has not been determined. There are no base qualities to consult, and no much larger clone falls within one base.

This TCR was recovered from a human patient who had a liver transplant. After a transplant, some T cells may be the graft donor's own cells. Rearrangement joined TRBV7-9 to TRBJ2-6, with no D gene named confidently. DNA sequence: TGTGCCAGCAGCTGGCCCTCTGGGGCCAACGTCCTGACTTTC. Its protein product is CASSWPSGANVLTF.